This T cell receptor beta chain stems from a study of T-cell reconstitution after alpha-beta-depleted transplantation in children. General study results and limits: Newly generated T cells supplied most T-cell counts and diversity one year post-transplant.

Comments on this clonotype: Its antigen is unknown.

The germline gives CDR1 MNHEY, CDR2 SVGAGI. With 2 bases removed from V and 8 bases from J, the gap between germline ends came to 10 bases. There are 13 residues in the CDR3. For TCRbeta, the library was prepared with unique molecular identifiers. TCRdb analysed the PCR reads with MiXCR anew, one entry per CDR3 protein. Found here are about a million distinct CDR3 sequences, about 29% of them singletons; the top ten hold roughly 31%. V and J are TRBV6-5 and TRBJ2-1; D possibly matches TRBD1 or TRBD2 (5 bases each). The material sequenced was PBMCs, mostly from graft donor cells, taken 360 days after TCRalphabeta/CD19-depleted stem cell transplant. This clonotype was sampled from a boy under two years old who had a stem cell transplant for SCID, so the T cells may come from the graft donor. CDR3 loop: CASSYNRGHEQFF. The DNA of the CDR3 is TGTGCCAGCAGTTACAATCGGGGCCATGAGCAGTTCTTC.